This T cell receptor beta chain was sequenced during a study of early T cells in non-severe SARS-CoV-2 infection. Using its own MiXCR run on the 5' RACE reads, TCRdb lists one record per CDR3 protein. Altogether about 110,000 distinct CDR3 sequences are present, around 10% being singletons, with the ten largest covering about 8.1%. This clonotype was counted ten times or more. The germline CDR1 and CDR2 sequences are MGHRA and YSYEKL. The CDR3 runs 16 residues. V lost 1 base to trimming and J lost 6 bases, with 19 bases between them. The chain couples TRBV4-1 to TRBJ2-7, with D unclear. This TCR came from an adult who was a healthcare worker with PCR-confirmed SARS-CoV-2 infection or an uninfected control (not recorded which). The sequenced sample consisted of whole blood. CDR3 nucleotide sequence: TGCGCCAGCAGCCAAGCAAACCTAGTGGCGTCTGGCGAGCAGTACTTC. Protein sequence: CASSQANLVASGEQYF.